The entry that follows covers one T cell receptor beta chain sequence. This clone was counted a single time. Its specific antigen is unknown. Nothing much larger sits one base from this clone, and base qualities are not available. The trial excluded patients who had a history of autoimmune disease or who were on systemic immunosuppression. Peripheral blood for TCR sequencing was collected from all dose cohorts at baseline, on cycle 4 day 1, and on cycle 7 day 1. The samples were drawn from a first-in-human, open-label, multicenter phase I dose-escalation trial of ivuxolimab. The trial enrolled adults with locally advanced or metastatic head and neck squamous cell, hepatocellular, melanoma or renal cell carcinoma. Before TCR sequencing, CD4+ and CD8+ T cells were separately sorted from peripheral blood. CDR1 and CDR2, looked up from the germline V gene, are SGHVS and FNYEAQ. Deletion took 0 bases off V and 3 bases off J, with a span of 9 bases between the germline ends. The CDR3 sequence holds 14 residues, the cysteine and phenylalanine included. Only CDR3 DNA remains: 42 bases, in frame from the first base.

Genomic DNA was isolated from the sorted cells so that the TCRbeta CDR3 region could be sequenced. The immunoSEQ Assay was used for sequencing of TCRbeta CDR3 regions. TCRdb retrieved this table from immuneACCESS and kept in-frame rearrangements only. Not all clones are present; in checked studies, unresolved V genes account for under half, and no reason is known for the remainder. This sample lists 65,000 to 75,000 clones; roughly 85% were detected once. The ten biggest clones cover under 2.5% of the sample. These data originate in a study of OX40 agonist ivuxolimab in advanced cancers. For the wider study: Ivuxolimab, which targeted the costimulatory receptor OX40 (CD134), was an agonistic, fully human IgG2 monoclonal antibody. Intravenous ivuxolimab was administered to patients every 2 weeks at six dose levels: 0.01, 0.1, 0.3, 1.5, 3 and 10 mg/kg. Of the 50 or so patients in dose escalation, about 20 had hepatocellular carcinoma, about 15 had melanoma, 9 had renal cell carcinoma and 9 had head and neck cancer. The dose-escalation cohort was 82.7% male with a mean age of about 58 years, ranging from about 23 to 85. Patients were allowed to have had prior anti-PD-1, anti-PD-L1 or anti-CTLA-4 therapy, and roughly two fifths of the dose-escalation patients had been treated with checkpoint inhibitors. Three dose-escalation patients achieved partial responses, one with hepatocellular carcinoma and two with cutaneous melanoma. The purpose of peripheral TCRbeta sequencing was to test whether ivuxolimab changed TCR sequence diversity and led to clonal T-cell expansion. The paper reports the monotherapy dose-escalation portion (N of about 50 patients) of the phase I ivuxolimab trial. Results the study describes overall, beyond this receptor: At doses from 0.1 to 3.0 mg/kg, clonal expansion was seen in both CD4+ and CD8+ blood T cells between baseline and week 6. The antigen specificity of the clonally expanded peripheral T cells was not determined. On average, CD8+ T cells showed more expanded clones than CD4+ T cells after ivuxolimab. In partial responders in the 0.1-3.0 mg/kg groups, normalized peripheral clonal expansion was found to be among the lowest, especially among CD8+ T cells. Low levels of normalized T-cell clonal expansion were also shown by some nonresponding patients.

The sequence derives from an adult with an advanced solid tumor such as melanoma, head and neck, liver or kidney cancer. Source: CD4+ or CD8+ T cells sorted from blood, taken in a trial of the OX40 agonist ivuxolimab. The chain was built from TRBV7-6 and TRBJ2-7; a weak D assignment points to TRBD2 (6 bases agree). The CDR3 protein sequence reads: CASSLAGTLYEQYF. The bases are TGTGCCAGCAGCTTAGCCGGGACTCTCTACGAGCAGTACTTC. Beyond the CDR3, the reference TRBV7-6 and TRBJ2-7 genes provide the residues; the full variable domain reads: GAGVSQSPRYKVTKRGQDVALRCDPISGHVSLYWYRQALGQGPEFLTYFNYEAQQDKSGLPNDRFSAERPEGSISTLTIQRTEQRDSAMYRCASSLAGTLYEQYFGPGTRLTVT.